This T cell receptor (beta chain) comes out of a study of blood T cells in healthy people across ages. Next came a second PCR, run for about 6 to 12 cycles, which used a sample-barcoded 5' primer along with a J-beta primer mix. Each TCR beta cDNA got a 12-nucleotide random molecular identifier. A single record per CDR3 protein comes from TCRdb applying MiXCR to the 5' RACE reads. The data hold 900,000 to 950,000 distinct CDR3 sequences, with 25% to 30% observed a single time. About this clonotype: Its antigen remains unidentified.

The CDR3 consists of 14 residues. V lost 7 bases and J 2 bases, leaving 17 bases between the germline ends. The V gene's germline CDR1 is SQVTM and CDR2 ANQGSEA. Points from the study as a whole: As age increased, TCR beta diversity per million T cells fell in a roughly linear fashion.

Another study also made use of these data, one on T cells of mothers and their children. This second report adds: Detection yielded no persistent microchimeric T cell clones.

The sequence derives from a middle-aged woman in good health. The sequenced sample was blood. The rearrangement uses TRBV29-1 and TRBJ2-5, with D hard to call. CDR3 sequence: CSAGDRAVQETQYF. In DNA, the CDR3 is TGCAGCGCTGGGGATAGGGCCGTACAAGAGACCCAGTACTTC.